One sample yielded the 17 T cell receptor beta chains listed below, sequenced in a study of PD-1 blockade in classical Hodgkin lymphoma. TCRdb keeps only in-frame clones here, not all; method: immunoSEQ multiplex PCR. The sample holds tens of thousands of clones, approximately 83% seen once. All patients relapsed after autologous stem cell transplantation, and brentuximab vedotin exposure varied. Sequencing used peripheral blood mononuclear cells (PBMCs), obtained at baseline. The receptors come from a human donor with classical Hodgkin lymphoma.

The chain joins TRBV5-6 to TRBJ2-1, with D possibly matching TRBD2 (5 bases). Germline V gene lookup returns CDR1 SGHDT and CDR2 YYEEEE. V lost 0 bases, J lost 1 base, and 17 bases lay in between. The CDR3 sequence is 18 residues long. CDR3 sequence: CASSLAFYGSVSYNEQFF. CDR3 DNA: TGTGCCAGCAGCTTGGCTTTTTACGGTAGCGTGTCCTACAATGAGCAGTTCTTC.

Comment on this clone: A junction boundary mismatches the germline segment, possibly from a read error. The chain has TRBV6-4 and TRBJ2-7, with 10 bases that match TRBD1. This CDR3 is built from 14 residues. Per germline, CDR1 MRHNA and CDR2 SNTAGT. CDR3 sequence (DNA): TGTGCCGGCAGTGAGACAGGGGGCCGAGGGGAGCAGTACTTC. As protein: CAGSETGGRGEQYF.

This clone appeared a few times. V usage is TRBV6-5 and J usage is TRBJ1-2; D gene ambiguous. Per germline, CDR1 MNHEY and CDR2 SVGAGI. V was cut by 6 bases and J by 6 bases, with 8 bases left in between. The CDR3 covers 11 residues. The CDR3 reads CASRSLNGYTF. The CDR3 region has the DNA TGTGCCAGCAGGTCCTTAAATGGCTACACCTTC.

The chain links TRBV5-1 to TRBJ2-7; D tentatively fits TRBD1 or TRBD2 (5 bases each). The CDR3 sequence is 14 residues long. The V gene's germline CDR1 is SGHRS and CDR2 YFSETQ. V lost 3 bases to trimming and J lost 12 bases, with 22 bases between them. CDR3 nucleotide sequence: TGCGCCAGCAGCTCCACCCTCGGGGCTTATCCGTGGTACTTC. Translating it yields CASSSTLGAYPWYF.

The V gene is TRBV6-5, the J gene TRBJ2-2; TRBD1 matches 8 bases. CDR1 MNHEY and CDR2 SVGAGI come from the germline V gene. The V gene end was trimmed by 6 bases and the J gene end by 4 bases; junction bases not matched to a gene: 7. The CDR3 extends over 15 amino acids. The CDR3 bases are TGTGCCAGCAGCCCGGGACAGGTGGGCACCGGGGAGCTGTTTTTT. Its translation is CASSPGQVGTGELFF.

The V call is TRBV5-1, the J call TRBJ2-7; 9 bases fit TRBD1. Germline V gene data show CDR1 as SGHRS and CDR2 as YFSETQ. V was clipped by 4 bases and J by 7 bases; unmatched bases: 9. The CDR3 is made up of 14 amino acids. CDR3 amino acids: CASSPRTGEGEQYF. CDR3 nucleotide sequence: TGCGCCAGCAGCCCTCGGACAGGGGAAGGAGAGCAGTACTTC.

The chain links TRBV7-2 to TRBJ2-1; D assignment may be TRBD1 or TRBD2 (5 bases each). Germline V lookup: CDR1 SGHTA, CDR2 FQGNSA. V was cut by 2 bases and J by 3 bases, with 14 bases left in between. The CDR3 is 16 amino acids. The CDR3 DNA is TGTGCCAGCAGCTTAAATCTCGGGACCAACTACAATGAGCAGTTCTTC. Amino acid sequence: CASSLNLGTNYNEQFF.

This chain links TRBV29-1 with TRBJ2-7, with D perhaps TRBD1 (6 bases). CDR1 SQVTM and CDR2 ANQGSEA come from the germline V gene. The CDR3 spans 14 residues. V was cut by 5 bases and J by 2 bases, with 16 bases left in between. The CDR3 DNA sequence: TGCAGCGTTCACTTACAGGGTTCCGCCTACGAGCAGTACTTC. It yields the protein CSVHLQGSAYEQYF.

This clone was picked up one time. V gene TRBV7-9 combines with J gene TRBJ1-5, with D perhaps TRBD1 (6 bases). In germline, CDR1 is SEHNR, CDR2 FQNEAQ (reference sequence). The CDR3 covers 15 residues. V lost 2 bases to trimming and J lost 2 bases, with 10 bases between them. CDR3 bases: TGTGCCAGCAGCTTATCAGGGGAGGGCAATCAGCCCCAGCATTTT. It translates to CASSLSGEGNQPQHF.

The CDR3 nucleotides read TGTGCCAGTAGTACTGAGAGGGGCAATCAGCCCCAGCATTTT. As protein: CASSTERGNQPQHF. V and J are TRBV19 and TRBJ1-5; no reliable D call. V lost 4 bases to trimming and J lost 2 bases, with 9 bases between them. Per the germline V gene, CDR1 is LNHDA and CDR2 is SQIVND (reference sequence). The CDR3 runs to 14 residues.

The V call is TRBV28, the J call TRBJ2-3; either TRBD1 or TRBD2 may fit D (6 bases each). V lost 7 bases, J lost 2 bases, and 25 bases lay in between. CDR3 size: 18 residues. Germline CDR1 and CDR2: MDHEN and SYDVKM. Here the CDR3 DNA reads TGTGCCAGCACTGCGGGACAACGGCGTAAGTTATACACAGATACGCAGTATTTT. This codes for CASTAGQRRKLYTDTQYF.

The chain uses TRBV6-6 and TRBJ2-7; a possible D gene is TRBD2 (5 bases). Germline CDR1 and CDR2: MNHNY and SVGAGI (reference sequence). This CDR3 has 15 residues. V lost 6 bases to trimming and J lost 0 bases, with 15 bases between them. CDR3 sequence (DNA): TGTGCCAGCAGCCACACTAAGCGGAGCTCCTACGAGCAGTACTTC. This encodes CASSHTKRSSYEQYF.

This clone was detected a few times. The V gene is TRBV5-1, the J gene TRBJ2-7; TRBD1 is a possible D gene (6 bases). With 0 bases removed from V and 6 bases from J, the gap between germline ends came to 22 bases. There are 17 residues in the CDR3. In germline, CDR1 is SGHRS, CDR2 YFSETQ. CDR3 region: CASSLGTAPTAPSEQYF. The DNA for the CDR3 is TGCGCCAGCAGCTTGGGGACAGCCCCAACGGCCCCCTCCGAGCAGTACTTC. The whole variable domain, remainder taken from reference TRBV5-1 and TRBJ2-7, is KAGVTQTPRYLIKTRGQQVTLSCSPISGHRSVSWYQQTPGQGLQFLFEYFSETQRNKGNFPGRFSGRQFSNSRSEMNVSTLELGDSALYLCASSLGTAPTAPSEQYFGPGTRLTVT.

The J gene is TRBJ1-1, the V gene TRBV7-2, with D possibly matching TRBD1 (5 bases). From germline, CDR1 is SGHTA and CDR2 FQGNSA. The CDR3 contains 14 residues. V dropped 6 bases and J dropped 5 bases, with 16 bases sitting between them. The CDR3 here is CASRPGHVGTEAFF. The CDR3 DNA sequence: TGTGCCAGCAGACCTGGACATGTCGGGACTGAAGCTTTCTTT.

The chain employs TRBV5-1 and TRBJ2-3; no clear D gene. The germline gives CDR1 SGHRS, CDR2 YFSETQ. The CDR3 sequence is 14 residues long. Between the trimmed V and J ends, which lost 4 bases and 5 bases, there was a span of 14 bases. For the CDR3, the DNA is TGCGCCAGCAGCCCCCGTCCCTCGGGAGATACGCAGTATTTT. Translated, it gives CASSPRPSGDTQYF. Supplemented by reference TRBV5-1 and TRBJ2-3, the full variable domain reads KAGVTQTPRYLIKTRGQQVTLSCSPISGHRSVSWYQQTPGQGLQFLFEYFSETQRNKGNFPGRFSGRQFSNSRSEMNVSTLELGDSALYLCASSPRPSGDTQYFGPGTRLTVL.

The V gene is TRBV27, the J gene TRBJ1-1; D ambiguous. Trimming took off 3 bases at V and 0 bases at J, with 8 bases between the two ends. The CDR3 extends over 14 amino acids. Germline assignment: CDR1 MNHEY and CDR2 SMNVEV (reference sequence). Here the CDR3 DNA reads TGTGCCAGCAGTTTCGCCGGGTTGAACACTGAAGCTTTCTTT. This encodes CASSFAGLNTEAFF.

This clone came up a few times. The chain links TRBV20-1 to TRBJ1-4; D is unresolved. The germline CDR1 and CDR2 sequences are DFQATT and SNEGSKA (reference sequence). V shed 6 bases and J shed 7 bases, with 9 bases lying between them. This CDR3 region has 11 residues. In DNA, the CDR3 is TGCAGTGCAGAGGCAGGTGAAAAACTGTTTTTT. Encoded protein: CSAEAGEKLFF.